Following are 8 T cell receptor beta chains from one sample sequenced in a study of blood T cell repertoires in COVID-19. Profiled with immunoSEQ multiplex PCR; TCRdb holds only in-frame clones, not every one. This repertoire shows approximately 150,000 clones, more than 75% found once; its top ten account for 4.2%. Material: peripheral blood. These receptors were taken from a man in his 60s with acute or convalescent COVID-19.

The gene calls are TRBV6-4 and TRBJ2-7; the match to TRBD1 covers 12 bases. CDR1 and CDR2 (germline): MRHNA, SNTAGT. Trimming removed 3 bases from V and 7 bases from J; junction bases left unmatched: 4. This CDR3 has 14 amino acids. DNA of the CDR3: TGTGCCAGCAGTGAGGGACAGGGGGCAGGGGAGCAGTACTTC. Its protein is CASSEGQGAGEQYF.

This clone was recorded a few times. V is TRBV6-1 and J is TRBJ2-7, with TRBD1 matching 8 bases. J gave up 3 bases and V 1 base, and 11 bases lay outside the gene matches. Germline V CDR1 and CDR2: MNHNS, SASEGT. The length of the CDR3 is 17 residues. The CDR3 DNA follows: TGTGCCAGCAGTGAAGGGACAGGGCGGGTTTACGGCTACGAGCAGTACTTC. It specifies CASSEGTGRVYGYEQYF.

Remarks on this clone: The sample holds other DNA sequences that translate to the same CDR3. The chain is built from TRBV7-2 and TRBJ2-3; 9 nucleotides line up with TRBD2. The CDR3 runs to 14 residues. CDR1 and CDR2 from the germline V gene are SGHTA and FQGNSA. The trim removed 5 bases at V and 3 bases at J, leaving 3 bases unmatched. The CDR3 is CASSPGLATDTQYF. CDR3 in DNA: TGTGCCAGCAGCCCCGGACTAGCGACAGATACGCAGTATTTT.

This chain links TRBV6-5 with TRBJ2-7; no definite D call. The V and J ends lost 6 bases and 0 bases respectively, with 15 bases between them. Germline V gene sequence: CDR1 MNHEY, CDR2 SVGAGI. This CDR3 has 15 amino acids. The CDR3 loop reads CASSLTVISSYEQYF. The CDR3, as DNA: TGTGCCAGCAGCCTTACAGTGATCTCCTCCTACGAGCAGTACTTC.

The chain employs TRBV2 and TRBJ2-3, with D possibly being TRBD2 (7 bases). V was clipped by 2 bases and J by 9 bases, with 21 bases between them. Germline CDR1 and CDR2: SNHLY and FYNNEI. This CDR3 contains 16 residues. In nucleotides, the CDR3 is TGTGCCAGCAGTGAATGGGCTAGCGGACCAGGGGTAACGCAGTATTTT. As protein: CASSEWASGPGVTQYF.

This clone turned up a few times. V and J are TRBV4-1 and TRBJ2-5, with 11 positions matching TRBD1. Germline-derived CDR1 and CDR2 are MGHRA and YSYEKL. This CDR3 comprises 14 residues. V shed 4 bases and J 2 bases; nucleotides not matched to a gene: 0. Written as DNA, the CDR3 is TGCGCCAGCAGCCGGGACAGGGGGCAAGAGACCCAGTACTTC. Translating it yields CASSRDRGQETQYF.

The rearrangement uses TRBV24-1 and TRBJ2-2; 7 nucleotides line up with TRBD1. J was trimmed by 0 bases and V by 5 bases; bases with no gene match: 5. Germline-derived CDR1 and CDR2 are KGHDR and SFDVKD. The CDR3 contains 16 residues. This CDR3 is CATSGQGYPNTGELFF. CDR3 coding DNA: TGTGCCACCAGTGGACAGGGCTATCCGAACACCGGGGAGCTGTTTTTT.

In this sample, this clone turned up many times. This chain connects TRBV5-8 to TRBJ2-1; a weak D match, TRBD2 (7 bases). This CDR3 has 16 amino acids. V was trimmed by 3 bases and J by 2 bases, leaving 15 bases between them. Germline V lookup: CDR1 SGHTS, CDR2 YDEGEE. For the CDR3, the DNA is TGTGCCAGCAGCTCCTCAAGGGGGAGGGCCTACAATGAGCAGTTCTTC. It yields the protein CASSSSRGRAYNEQFF. The entire variable domain, with the rest obtained from reference TRBV5-8 and TRBJ2-1, is as follows: EAGVTQSPTHLIKTRGQQATLRCSPISGHTSVYWYQQALGLGLQFLLWYDEGEERNRGNFPPRFSGRQFPNYSSELNVNALELEDSALYLCASSSSRGRAYNEQFFGPGTRLTVL.